The 14 T cell receptor beta chains reported below all come from one sample, sequenced in a study of blood T cell repertoires in COVID-19. TCRdb's copy holds only in-frame clones and misses some; the assay was immunoSEQ multiplex PCR. The sample holds 200,000 to 250,000 clones, 82% seen once. Input material: PBMCs or T cells enriched from blood (not recorded which). Receptor source: a woman aged 60-75 years who had recovered from COVID-19.

The chain is built from TRBV24-1 and TRBJ2-2, with a possible D match to TRBD1 (5 bases). The CDR3 consists of 14 residues. Germline values: CDR1 KGHDR, CDR2 SFDVKD. V shed 9 bases and J shed 2 bases, with 12 bases lying between them. The CDR3 coding sequence is TGTGCCACCCAAGGCGGACATAACACCGGGGAGCTGTTTTTT. This translates into CATQGGHNTGELFF.

The rearrangement links TRBV19 to TRBJ2-2; D is ambiguous. There are 15 residues in the CDR3. V dropped 8 bases and J dropped 4 bases, with 17 bases sitting between them. From germline, CDR1 is LNHDA and CDR2 SQIVND (reference sequence). The CDR3 sequence: CASGTSPGGTGELFF. The CDR3 DNA sequence: TGTGCCAGTGGAACGTCCCCCGGCGGCACCGGGGAGCTGTTTTTT.

This sequence joins TRBV19 and TRBJ2-2, with 15 bases matching TRBD2. Trimming cost V 6 bases and J 4 bases; bases outside gene matches: 6. In germline, CDR1 is LNHDA, CDR2 SQIVND (reference sequence). There are 17 residues in the CDR3. CDR3 sequence (DNA): TGTGCCAGTAGAAGGACTAGCGGGGGGGCAAGCACCGGGGAGCTGTTTTTT. This sequence encodes CASRRTSGGASTGELFF.

The chain is built from TRBV5-4 and TRBJ2-2, with 10 bases lining up with TRBD1. The V gene end was trimmed by 4 bases and the J gene end by 11 bases; junction bases not matched to a gene: 5. Germline V gives CDR1 SGHNT, CDR2 YYREEE (reference sequence). CDR3 length equals 13 residues. DNA of the CDR3: TGTGCCAGCAGCGGAGACAGGGGGCAAGAGCTGTTTTTT. This codes for CASSGDRGQELFF. The whole variable domain, filled in from reference TRBV5-4 and TRBJ2-2, reads ETGVTQSPTHLIKTRGQQVTLRCSSQSGHNTVSWYQQALGQGPQFIFQYYREEENGRGNFPPRFSGLQFPNYSSELNVNALELDDSALYLCASSGDRGQELFFGEGSRLTVL.

The CDR3 here is CSVEAQDVHLSGYTF. The CDR3 region has the DNA TGCAGCGTTGAGGCACAGGACGTACATTTGAGTGGCTACACCTTC. The rearrangement joins TRBV29-1 to TRBJ1-2; TRBD1 is a possible D gene (5 bases). This CDR3 has 15 residues. Per germline, CDR1 SQVTM and CDR2 ANQGSEA. V lost 3 bases to trimming and J lost 7 bases, with 21 bases between them.

This sequence joins TRBV7-9 and TRBJ1-2; possibly TRBD1 for D (5 bases). V lost 8 bases and J 3 bases, leaving 13 bases between the germline ends. This CDR3 region has 13 residues. The V gene's germline CDR1 is SEHNR and CDR2 FQNEAQ (reference sequence). The CDR3 here is CASLGHPDYGYTF. CDR3 bases: TGTGCCAGCCTGGGGCACCCAGACTATGGCTACACCTTC.

The chain uses TRBV15 and TRBJ2-7; a weak D match, TRBD1 (5 bases). Germline CDR1 reads LNHNV; CDR2 reads YYDKDF (reference sequence). V lost 0 bases to trimming and J lost 2 bases, with 17 bases between them. CDR3 length equals 17 residues. The chain's CDR3 is CATSRERRRLGAYEQYF. The CDR3 DNA reads TGTGCCACCAGCAGAGAGAGGCGGCGGCTAGGGGCCTACGAGCAGTACTTC.

The genes are TRBV6-4 and TRBJ2-7; 12 bases map to TRBD2. J was trimmed by 6 bases and V by 4 bases; bases with no gene match: 7. The CDR3 runs 15 residues. Germline-derived CDR1 and CDR2 are MRHNA and SNTAGT. The chain's CDR3 is CASSASGRAQGEQYF. The CDR3 region has the DNA TGTGCCAGCAGTGCTAGCGGGAGGGCTCAAGGCGAGCAGTACTTC.

This clone was found once. This sequence joins TRBV6-6 and TRBJ1-2; 11 bases line up with TRBD1. Germline CDR1 and CDR2: MNHNY and SVGAGI (reference sequence). Trimming removed 6 bases from V and 4 bases from J; junction bases left unmatched: 4. The CDR3 length is 14 residues. The CDR3 here is CASRPGQGAYGYTF. CDR3 nucleotide sequence: TGTGCCAGCAGACCCGGACAGGGGGCCTATGGCTACACCTTC.

V gene TRBV2 combines with J gene TRBJ2-7; D call uncertain. CDR3 length: 11 amino acids. The V end was cut by 3 bases, the J end by 3 bases, with 3 bases between. Per germline, CDR1 SNHLY and CDR2 FYNNEI. DNA of the CDR3: TGTGCCAGCAGTGACCACTACGAGCAGTACTTC. Translated, it gives CASSDHYEQYF.

CDR3 nucleotide sequence: TGTGCCAGCAGCAACAGGCCAGATTCACCCCTCCACTTT. As protein: CASSNRPDSPLHF. This rearrangement joins TRBV21-1 to TRBJ1-6; the table's D call TRBD1 went unverified against the DNA. TRBV21-1 constitutes a pseudogene. The CDR3 sequence is 13 residues long.

The chain has TRBV4-1 and TRBJ1-1; a weak D match, TRBD1 (5 bases). Germline CDR1 reads MGHRA; CDR2 reads YSYEKL. CDR3 length: 15 amino acids. Trimming removed 4 bases from V and 1 base from J, with 13 bases in between. CDR3 region: CASSPLNGGNTEAFF. CDR3 in DNA: TGCGCCAGCAGCCCGCTTAACGGGGGGAACACTGAAGCTTTCTTT.

This clone came up a few times. The CDR3 reads CASSLGLSSGYNAGNEQFF. DNA for the CDR3: TGTGCCAGCAGCTTAGGATTGAGTAGCGGATACAATGCAGGAAATGAGCAGTTCTTC. This chain uses TRBV7-9 with TRBJ2-1, with D perhaps TRBD2 (6 bases). The CDR3 has 19 amino acids. Germline CDR1 reads SEHNR; CDR2 reads FQNEAQ (reference sequence). Between the trimmed V and J ends, which lost 1 base and 7 bases, there was a span of 26 bases. The complete variable domain, with remaining parts taken from reference TRBV7-9 and TRBJ2-1, reads DTGVSQNPRHKITKRGQNVTFRCDPISEHNRLYWYRQTLGQGPEFLTYFQNEAQLEKSRLLSDRFSAERPKGSFSTLEIQRTEQGDSAMYLCASSLGLSSGYNAGNEQFFGPGTRLTVL.

The chain joins TRBV5-4 to TRBJ1-2, with TRBD1 matching 9 bases. This CDR3 has 11 amino acids. Germline lookup yields CDR1 SGHNT and CDR2 YYREEE (reference sequence). V was pared by 5 bases and J by 12 bases, with 5 bases of the junction left unmatched. In DNA, the CDR3 is TGTGCCAGCAGGGGGGACAGGGCCGACACCTTC. Translated: CASRGDRADTF.